The present T cell receptor beta chain was sequenced within a study of T-cell reconstitution after alpha-beta-depleted transplantation in children. Preparation of the TCRbeta library was carried out with unique molecular identifiers. TCRdb analysed the PCR reads with MiXCR anew, one entry per CDR3 protein. The sample lists hundreds of thousands of distinct CDR3 sequences, more than 10% seen once, with around 2.5% in the top ten. The germline V gene encodes CDR1 DFQATT and CDR2 SNEGSKA (reference sequence). With V trimmed by 5 bases and J by 4 bases, 12 bases remained unmatched. The CDR3 sequence is 16 residues long.

Sequenced here: PBMCs from the stem cell graft donor, sampled from the stem cell graft. V and J are TRBV20-1 and TRBJ2-1; 9 bases are a match to TRBD2. This receptor was obtained from a human donor who donated a stem cell graft to a child with acute lymphoblastic leukemia. CDR3 sequence: CSAPKARLAGYNEQFF. DNA of the CDR3: TGCAGTGCTCCCAAGGCGAGGCTAGCGGGATACAATGAGCAGTTCTTC.